Below, one T cell receptor beta chain is given with its context. Its antigen is as yet unknown. This sample stems from a study of PD-1 blockade in classical Hodgkin lymphoma. Regarding the study as a whole: Newly diagnosed patients reportedly trailed healthy donors in baseline TCR diversity. There was a significant rise in CD4+ TCR diversity by C4D1, with no such rise for CD8+.

With no exception, relapse followed autologous stem cell transplantation in all patients, and brentuximab vedotin exposure varied. Patients had relapsed/refractory classical Hodgkin lymphoma with complete response, partial response or progressive disease as best response. J gave up 3 bases and V 5 bases, and 6 bases lay outside the gene matches. In germline, CDR1 is SGHTA, CDR2 FQGNSA. The CDR3 runs to 16 residues. Repertoires were generated with immunoSEQ multiplex PCR, while TCRdb's copy carries only in-frame clones and drops some. The sample includes roughly 25,000 clones, roughly 86% seen only once; the top ten take 11%.

Material: peripheral blood mononuclear cells (PBMCs), obtained before the second cycle of nivolumab. The receptor was derived from a human donor with classical Hodgkin lymphoma. The chain couples TRBV7-2 to TRBJ2-3, with 12 bases fitting TRBD2. In DNA, the CDR3 is TGTGCCAGCAGCCAGCGGACTAGCGGGATTACAGATACGCAGTATTTT. Amino acid sequence: CASSQRTSGITDTQYF.